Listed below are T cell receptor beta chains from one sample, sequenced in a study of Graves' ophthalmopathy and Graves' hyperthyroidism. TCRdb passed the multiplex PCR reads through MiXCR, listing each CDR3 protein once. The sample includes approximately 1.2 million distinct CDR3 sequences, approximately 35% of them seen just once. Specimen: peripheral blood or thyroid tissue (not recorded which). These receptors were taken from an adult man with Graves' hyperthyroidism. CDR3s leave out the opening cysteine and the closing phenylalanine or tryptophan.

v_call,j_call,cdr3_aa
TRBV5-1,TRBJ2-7,ASSWATSGSSYEQY
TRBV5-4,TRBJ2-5,ASSRWQSNQETQY
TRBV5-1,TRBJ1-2,ASSLFSGGGDYGYT
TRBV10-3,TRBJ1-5,ASGGLLNNQPQH
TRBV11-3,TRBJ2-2,ASSRRGSDTGEPF
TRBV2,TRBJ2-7,ASIGTSYEQY
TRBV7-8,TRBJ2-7,ASSSQIRDRGFYEQY
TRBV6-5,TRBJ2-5,ASNEGSTETQY
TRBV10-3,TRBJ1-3,AISLDSYGYTIY
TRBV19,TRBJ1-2,ASSIRVGYT
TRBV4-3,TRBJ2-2,ASSLNSAGELF
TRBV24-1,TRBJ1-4,ATSEAGTGNEKLF
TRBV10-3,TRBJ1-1,ATAGVNTEAF
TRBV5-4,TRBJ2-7,ASRSKKADEQY
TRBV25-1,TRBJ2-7,ATNRGEQY
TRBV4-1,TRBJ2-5,ASSQDGASGTETQY
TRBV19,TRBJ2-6,ASSPDRGSSGANVLT
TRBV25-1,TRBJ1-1,ASRTGQGATEAF
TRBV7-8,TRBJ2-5,AGSRGGQENQY
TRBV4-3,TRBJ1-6,ASSQAGQGIGSYNSPLH
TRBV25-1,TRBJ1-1,ASEDLNTEAF
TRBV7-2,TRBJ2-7,ASRSGTPQSYEQY
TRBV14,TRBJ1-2,ASAGGDGYT
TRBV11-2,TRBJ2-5,ASSLAPSLVETQY
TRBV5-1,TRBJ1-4,ASSDRYNEKLF
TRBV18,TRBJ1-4,ASSVRGSEKLF
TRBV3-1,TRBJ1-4,ASSQAGSGYEKLF
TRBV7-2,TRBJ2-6,ASSARFGSSGANVLT
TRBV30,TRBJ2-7,ACQRTSYEQY
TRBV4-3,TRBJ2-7,TSSQEETDSYEQY
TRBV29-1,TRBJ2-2,SVVVTGMLGGPGELF
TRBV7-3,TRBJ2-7,ASSSSANSYEQY
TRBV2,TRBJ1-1,ASSLEQGGTEAF
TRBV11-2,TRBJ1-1,ASSLSRNAEAF
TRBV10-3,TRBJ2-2,AISESRGATGELF
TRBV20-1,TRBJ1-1,SARNNRNTEAF
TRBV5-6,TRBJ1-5,ASNSMDQPQH
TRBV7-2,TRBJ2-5,ASSFGTSLGETQY
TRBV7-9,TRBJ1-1,ASSSLPLGRGDTEAF
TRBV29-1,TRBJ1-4,SVGANEKLF
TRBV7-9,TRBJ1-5,ASSFTGEYQPQH
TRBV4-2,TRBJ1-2,ASSQDLLGWGYGYT
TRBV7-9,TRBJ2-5,ASSPGVAFGETQY
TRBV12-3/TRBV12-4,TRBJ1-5,ASSPRGTYSNQPQH
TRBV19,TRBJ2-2,ASSSGGHYRELF